One T cell receptor beta chain is described in this entry. Its antigen is unknown. The sample comes from a study of shared clonotypes between healthy human individuals. Points from the study as a whole: Naive subsets tended to show greater estimated richness than memory subsets.

Using approximately 190 ng DNA, some 30,000 T cell genomes, the sorted-subset replicate PCRs were run. Sequenced by immunoSEQ multiplex PCR; TCRdb stores in-frame clones only, minus some. The table records 2 million to 2.5 million clones, around 90% of them present only once. The sequence was obtained from a man younger than 35 in good health. Some clones in this sample may be carry-over from other donors' samples. The material sequenced was naive CD4+ T cells from PBMCs. Subset noted: CD45RA+ positively selected.

The CDR3 reads CASSLIRDGFSNQPQHF. The CDR3 DNA reads TGTGCCAGCAGTTTAATTAGGGATGGTTTTAGCAATCAGCCCCAGCATTTT. The V gene is TRBV28, the J gene TRBJ1-5; D remains ambiguous. Trimming took off 2 bases at V and 0 bases at J, with 14 bases between the two ends. The CDR3 sequence is 17 residues long. CDR1 and CDR2 (germline): MDHEN, SYDVKM.